This is a list of T cell receptor beta chains from one sample in a study of T-cell memory formation after mild COVID-19. MiXCR, applied by TCRdb to the 5' RACE reads, yields one record per CDR3 protein. Among hundreds of thousands of distinct CDR3 sequences listed, about a sixth were seen once. The sequenced sample consisted of PBMCs or a T cell subset sorted from them (not recorded which). The receptors here all came from a man younger than 30 who had mild COVID-19 (a few samples of this study predate the infection). Cell type and time point are not known. Each CDR3 is given with its conserved first and last residue. D genes are given only for firm matches. Size values are once, few and many counts, or a class for expanded clones, and some rows have none.

J gene: TRBJ2-3; clone size: -; V gene: TRBV12-3/TRBV12-4; D gene: TRBD2; CDR3 protein: CASSLRGVDTDTQYF; CDR3 DNA: TGTGCCAGCAGTTTACGGGGGGTCGACACAGATACGCAGTATTTT
J gene: TRBJ2-1; clone size: -; V gene: TRBV5-1; D gene: -; CDR3 protein: CASSLNRAYNEQFF; CDR3 DNA: TGCGCCAGCAGCTTAAACCGGGCTTACAATGAGCAGTTCTTC
J gene: TRBJ2-3; clone size: -; V gene: TRBV12-3/TRBV12-4; D gene: TRBD2; CDR3 protein: CASSSQLAGPTDTQYF; CDR3 DNA: TGTGCCAGCAGTTCACAACTAGCGGGACCCACAGATACGCAGTATTTT
J gene: TRBJ1-2; clone size: -; V gene: TRBV7-8; D gene: TRBD1; CDR3 protein: CASSLETGGAGGYTF; CDR3 DNA: TGTGCCAGCAGCTTAGAGACAGGGGGCGCAGGTGGCTACACCTTC
J gene: TRBJ1-5; clone size: -; V gene: TRBV6-1; D gene: -; CDR3 protein: CASNPDSFSNQPQHF; CDR3 DNA: TGTGCCAGCAATCCGGACAGCTTTAGCAATCAGCCCCAGCATTTT
J gene: TRBJ1-5; clone size: -; V gene: TRBV9; D gene: -; CDR3 protein: CASSVGGRSGGPQHF; CDR3 DNA: TGTGCCAGCAGCGTAGGGGGACGGAGTGGGGGGCCCCAGCATTTT
J gene: TRBJ2-1; clone size: -; V gene: TRBV24-1; D gene: -; CDR3 protein: CATSDLREQFF; CDR3 DNA: TGTGCCACCAGTGATTTGAGGGAACAGTTCTTC
J gene: TRBJ1-4; clone size: few; V gene: TRBV4-3; D gene: -; CDR3 protein: CASSQDPPAGDPNEKLFF; CDR3 DNA: TGCGCCAGCAGCCAAGATCCGCCGGCAGGCGATCCTAATGAAAAACTGTTTTTT
J gene: TRBJ2-6; clone size: few; V gene: TRBV7-8; D gene: -; CDR3 protein: CASSSYRVRGSGANVLTF; CDR3 DNA: TGTGCCAGCAGCTCCTATAGAGTAAGGGGCTCTGGGGCCAACGTCCTGACTTTC
J gene: TRBJ2-5; clone size: -; V gene: TRBV29-1; D gene: -; CDR3 protein: CSVSGGVQETQYF; CDR3 DNA: TGCAGCGTTAGTGGCGGGGTCCAAGAGACCCAGTACTTC
J gene: TRBJ2-2; clone size: once; V gene: TRBV4-3; D gene: -; CDR3 protein: CASSQESRGELFF; CDR3 DNA: TGCGCCAGCAGCCAAGAATCGAGGGGGGAGCTGTTTTTT
J gene: TRBJ2-3; clone size: once; V gene: TRBV2; D gene: -; CDR3 protein: CARGASDTQYF; CDR3 DNA: TGTGCCAGAGGGGCCTCAGATACGCAGTATTTT
J gene: TRBJ2-1; clone size: -; V gene: TRBV7-2; D gene: TRBD2; CDR3 protein: CASSPTSGGPKQFF; CDR3 DNA: TGTGCCAGCAGCCCGACTAGCGGGGGGCCCAAGCAGTTCTTC
J gene: TRBJ2-1; clone size: few; V gene: TRBV14; D gene: TRBD2; CDR3 protein: CASRIAGGESHEQFF; CDR3 DNA: TGTGCCAGCAGAATAGCGGGGGGGGAATCCCATGAGCAGTTCTTC
J gene: TRBJ1-5; clone size: -; V gene: TRBV6-5; D gene: -; CDR3 protein: CASSYSILGMPQHF; CDR3 DNA: TGTGCCAGCAGTTACTCGATTCTAGGCATGCCCCAGCATTTT
J gene: TRBJ2-1; clone size: -; V gene: TRBV5-1; D gene: TRBD1; CDR3 protein: CASSSKAGTGYNEQFF; CDR3 DNA: TGCGCCAGCAGTTCAAAGGCCGGGACAGGTTACAATGAGCAGTTCTTC
J gene: TRBJ1-2; clone size: few; V gene: TRBV6-5; D gene: TRBD1; CDR3 protein: CASSYSGTGGYGYTF; CDR3 DNA: TGTGCCAGCAGTTACTCTGGGACAGGGGGCTATGGCTACACCTTC
J gene: TRBJ2-3; clone size: -; V gene: TRBV7-8; D gene: -; CDR3 protein: CASSFSARDTQYF; CDR3 DNA: TGTGCCAGCAGCTTTAGCGCCCGAGATACGCAGTATTTT
J gene: TRBJ2-3; clone size: -; V gene: TRBV6-5; D gene: TRBD2; CDR3 protein: CASRGSGGGNTQYF; CDR3 DNA: TGTGCCAGCAGGGGTAGCGGGGGGGGAAATACGCAGTATTTT
J gene: TRBJ1-5; clone size: once; V gene: TRBV12-3/TRBV12-4; D gene: -; CDR3 protein: CASSFHRQDYDSNQPQHF; CDR3 DNA: TGTGCCAGCAGTTTCCACAGACAGGACTATGATAGCAATCAGCCCCAGCATTTT
J gene: TRBJ1-2; clone size: few; V gene: TRBV7-9; D gene: -; CDR3 protein: CASSLVNGYGYTF; CDR3 DNA: TGTGCCAGCAGCTTAGTCAATGGCTATGGCTACACCTTC
J gene: TRBJ1-4; clone size: many; V gene: TRBV2; D gene: TRBD1; CDR3 protein: CASGGQGAEKLFF; CDR3 DNA: TGTGCCAGTGGAGGGCAGGGGGCTGAAAAACTGTTTTTT
J gene: TRBJ2-1; clone size: -; V gene: TRBV7-2; D gene: -; CDR3 protein: CASSFDVLESSYNEQFF; CDR3 DNA: TGTGCCAGCAGTTTCGACGTGCTCGAGAGCTCCTACAATGAGCAGTTCTTC
J gene: TRBJ1-1; clone size: few; V gene: TRBV20-1; D gene: TRBD1; CDR3 protein: CSARGMGQRMNTEAFF; CDR3 DNA: TGCAGTGCTAGAGGAATGGGACAGCGCATGAACACTGAAGCTTTCTTT
J gene: TRBJ2-5; clone size: -; V gene: TRBV13; D gene: TRBD2; CDR3 protein: CASSPNGPAGGGETQYF; CDR3 DNA: TGTGCCAGCAGCCCCAATGGTCCAGCGGGGGGGGGAGAGACCCAGTACTTC
J gene: TRBJ1-4; clone size: -; V gene: TRBV6-2/TRBV6-3; D gene: TRBD1; CDR3 protein: CASTGQGNEKLFF; CDR3 DNA: TGTGCCAGCACGGGACAGGGAAATGAAAAACTGTTTTTT
J gene: TRBJ2-7; clone size: -; V gene: TRBV7-6; D gene: -; CDR3 protein: CASSLFGGTYEQYF; CDR3 DNA: TGTGCCAGCAGCTTATTTGGGGGGACCTACGAGCAGTACTTC
J gene: TRBJ1-2; clone size: few; V gene: TRBV12-3/TRBV12-4; D gene: TRBD1; CDR3 protein: CASNPGQGNPGYGYTF; CDR3 DNA: TGTGCCAGCAACCCGGGACAGGGTAATCCCGGTTATGGCTACACCTTC
J gene: TRBJ2-5; clone size: many; V gene: TRBV12-3/TRBV12-4; D gene: -; CDR3 protein: CASSQTRTQYF; CDR3 DNA: TGTGCCAGCAGCCAAACAAGGACCCAGTACTTC
J gene: TRBJ2-1; clone size: -; V gene: TRBV2; D gene: TRBD1; CDR3 protein: CDSRAKDRGSYNEQFF; CDR3 DNA: TGTGACAGCAGGGCTAAGGACAGGGGATCCTACAATGAGCAGTTCTTC
J gene: TRBJ2-5; clone size: -; V gene: TRBV7-7; D gene: -; CDR3 protein: CASSFRGGIQETQYF; CDR3 DNA: TGTGCTAGCAGCTTCCGTGGCGGGATCCAAGAGACCCAGTACTTC
J gene: TRBJ2-3; clone size: -; V gene: TRBV12-3/TRBV12-4; D gene: -; CDR3 protein: CASSSWGRNTDTQYF; CDR3 DNA: TGTGCCAGCAGTTCGTGGGGAAGAAACACAGATACGCAGTATTTT
J gene: TRBJ1-5; clone size: few; V gene: TRBV9; D gene: TRBD1; CDR3 protein: CASSVGDRGWQPQHF; CDR3 DNA: TGTGCCAGCAGCGTAGGGGACAGAGGTTGGCAGCCCCAGCATTTT
J gene: TRBJ2-5; clone size: few; V gene: TRBV3-1; D gene: -; CDR3 protein: CASSPWGPQETQYF; CDR3 DNA: TGTGCCAGCAGCCCTTGGGGGCCGCAAGAGACCCAGTACTTC
J gene: TRBJ2-3; clone size: few; V gene: TRBV7-9; D gene: -; CDR3 protein: CASSAEADTQYF; CDR3 DNA: TGTGCCAGCAGCGCAGAAGCAGATACGCAGTATTTT
J gene: TRBJ1-6; clone size: few; V gene: TRBV7-9; D gene: -; CDR3 protein: CASSLDLSPLHF; CDR3 DNA: TGTGCCAGCAGCTTAGACCTCTCACCCCTCCACTTT